This TCR beta chain derives from a study of shared clonotypes between healthy human individuals. CDR3 length: 13 residues. V was cut by 2 bases and J by 7 bases, with 12 bases left in between. CDR1 SGHTA and CDR2 FQGTGA come from the germline V gene. Worth noting for this clone: Its antigen is currently unknown. Other DNA sequences in this sample translate to the same CDR3.

Sequencing was performed with immunoSEQ multiplex PCR; in TCRdb, only in-frame clones are kept and a portion is missing. The table records over a million clones, 70% to 80% of them present only once. Study observations and caveats: Generation of non-shared clonotypes was less probable than generation of clonotypes shared by all four donors.

This rearrangement joins TRBV7-3 to TRBJ2-7; D is undetermined. The sample consisted of memory CD4+ T cells from PBMCs. Subset described: CD45RA-negative fraction. The receptor was derived from a man aged 18 to 29 in good health. Some clones in this sample may be carry-over from other donors' samples. The CDR3 DNA reads as TGTGCCAGCAGCTTAGGTCCCCAGAGGGAGCAGTACTTC. Protein sequence: CASSLGPQREQYF.